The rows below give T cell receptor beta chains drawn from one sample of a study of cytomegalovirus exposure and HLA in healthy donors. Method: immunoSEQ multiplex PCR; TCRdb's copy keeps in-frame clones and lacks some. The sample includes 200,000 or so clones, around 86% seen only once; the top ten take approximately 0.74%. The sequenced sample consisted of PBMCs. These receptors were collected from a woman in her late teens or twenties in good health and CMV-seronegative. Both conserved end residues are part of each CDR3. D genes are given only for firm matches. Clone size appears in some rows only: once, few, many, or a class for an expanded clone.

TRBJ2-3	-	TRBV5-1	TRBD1	CASHIQGDTQYF	TGCGCCAGCCACATACAGGGGGATACGCAGTATTTT
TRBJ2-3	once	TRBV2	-	CASTRDQGDTQYF	TGTGCCAGCACTAGAGACCAAGGAGATACGCAGTATTTT
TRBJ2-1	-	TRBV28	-	CASSERTSYNEQFF	TGTGCCAGCAGTGAGCGGACTTCCTACAATGAGCAGTTCTTC
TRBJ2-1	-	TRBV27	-	CASSLWSSYNEQFF	TGTGCCAGCAGTTTGTGGAGCTCCTACAATGAGCAGTTCTTC
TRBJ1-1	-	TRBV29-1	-	CSVPGPRGTEAFF	TGCAGCGTCCCGGGGCCCAGGGGCACTGAAGCTTTCTTT
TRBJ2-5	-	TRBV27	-	CASSSRIEETQYF	TGTGCCAGCAGTTCGCGGATTGAAGAGACCCAGTACTTC
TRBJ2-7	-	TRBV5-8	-	CASSLGLGKDEQYF	TGTGCCAGCAGCTTGGGGCTCGGGAAGGACGAGCAGTACTTC
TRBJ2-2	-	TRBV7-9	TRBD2	CASSSAWEGRNTGELFF	TGTGCCAGCAGCTCCGCGTGGGAGGGTCGTAACACCGGGGAGCTGTTTTTT
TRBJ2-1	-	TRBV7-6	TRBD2	CASSLGASGNPYNEQFF	TGTGCCAGCAGCTTAGGGGCTAGCGGTAACCCCTACAATGAGCAGTTCTTC
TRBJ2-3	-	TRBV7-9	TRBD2	CASRGEGTDTQYF	TGTGCTAGCCGGGGGGAAGGCACAGATACGCAGTATTTT
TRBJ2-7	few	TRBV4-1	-	CASSQDRGTYEQYF	TGCGCCAGCAGCCAAGATCGAGGAACCTACGAGCAGTACTTC
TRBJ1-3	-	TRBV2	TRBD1	CASSGDRLAGNTIYF	TGTGCCAGCAGTGGGGACAGGTTGGCTGGAAACACCATATATTTT
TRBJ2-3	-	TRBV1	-	CTSSQDLRGGPLSTDTQYF	TGCACCAGCAGCCAAGATCTACGGGGGGGCCCTTTAAGCACAGATACGCAGTATTTT
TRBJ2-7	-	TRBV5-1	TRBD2	CASSWTSGGVYEQYF	TGCGCCAGCAGCTGGACTAGCGGGGGGGTCTACGAGCAGTACTTC